This T cell receptor (beta chain) originates from a study of shared clonotypes between healthy human individuals. Profiling relied on immunoSEQ multiplex PCR, and the TCRdb table lists in-frame clones only, not all of them. The repertoire has hundreds of thousands of clones, roughly 95% of them found once; the top ten carry 0.11%. Naive CD8 isolation took CD45RO-negative cells positively selected for CCR7 and excluded terminally differentiated effector memory CD45RA+ cells. The V gene's germline CDR1 is MNHNS and CDR2 SASEGT. CDR3 length: 16 residues. Regarding this clone: Its target is not known. The junction departs from germline at one end; a sequencing error may be responsible.

Study results and caveats: Donors were few, which limited the genetic and exposure-history diversity represented.

This chain joins TRBV6-1 and TRBJ1-5; TRBD1 aligns across 10 bases. The sample was naive CD8+ T cells sorted from blood. The receptor was isolated from a woman aged 25 to 39 in good health. The CDR3 loop reads CAISELGTGVGQPQHF. The CDR3 bases are TGTGCCATCAGTGAGTTGGGGACAGGGGTCGGTCAGCCCCAGCATTTT.